Sequencing of this TCR beta chain was carried out in a study of CD8 T cells in ankylosing spondylitis (dated by TCRdb to 2017 to 2019). Some background on the complete study: T cell receptor beta repertoires were profiled in healthy donors and ankylosing spondylitis patients so that disease-linked TCR variants could be found. The whole study cohort included 95 to 130 healthy donors and about two dozen ankylosing spondylitis patients. Peripheral blood was sampled, and synovial fluid was additionally collected from ankylosing spondylitis patients. Study-wide findings and limitations: A TCR beta motif made up of fewer than 10 highly homologous amino acid variants appeared to be characteristic of blood from ankylosing spondylitis patients. The disease-linked clones were reported as significantly enriched in matched synovial fluid samples from ankylosing spondylitis patients. Some motif variants were previously reported in synovial fluid and blood of reactive arthritis patients, suggesting common disease-initiation mechanisms. A CD8+ phenotype was shown by the disease-linked clones, which were found at relatively low frequencies in peripheral blood.

This clonotype has more than one count but fewer than ten. The specificity of this receptor is unknown. There are no base qualities to consult, and no much larger clone falls within one base. The CDR3 spans 17 residues, from the cysteine through the phenylalanine. CDR3 DNA only is kept here, 51 bases in frame from base 1. According to the germline V gene, CDR1 reads SGHDT and CDR2 reads YYEEEE. V loses 0 bases, J loses 3 bases, and the germline ends lie 16 bases apart. The sequencing machine was an Illumina HiSeq 2500. TCR beta libraries were prepared by quantitative 5'-RACE with molecular barcodes. On the authors' methods: Disease-linked TCR variants were identified with a new computational method built on a probabilistic model of VDJ rearrangement. The public reads were run again by TCRdb, first through fastp at Q25 and then through MiXCR, and only productive beta chains were kept. Rows merge per CDR3 protein into single entries with the most common DNA and genes. What appears here as the V and J calls and clone size reflects TCRdb's work, not the paper's. The sample yields roughly 220,000 distinct CDR3 sequences; about a sixth were counted once. Of the sample, approximately 42% is held by the ten largest clones.

The sequence derives from a male donor with ankylosing spondylitis. Sequencing used blood, either unsorted or a sorted T cell fraction (not recorded which). The sequence joins TRBV5-6 to TRBJ2-4; the D gene is possibly TRBD2, with 6 bases matching. The bases read TGTGCCAGCAGCTTGGATTGGCGGGAAAGTGGCAAAAACATTCAGTACTTC. This is translated as CASSLDWRESGKNIQYF.